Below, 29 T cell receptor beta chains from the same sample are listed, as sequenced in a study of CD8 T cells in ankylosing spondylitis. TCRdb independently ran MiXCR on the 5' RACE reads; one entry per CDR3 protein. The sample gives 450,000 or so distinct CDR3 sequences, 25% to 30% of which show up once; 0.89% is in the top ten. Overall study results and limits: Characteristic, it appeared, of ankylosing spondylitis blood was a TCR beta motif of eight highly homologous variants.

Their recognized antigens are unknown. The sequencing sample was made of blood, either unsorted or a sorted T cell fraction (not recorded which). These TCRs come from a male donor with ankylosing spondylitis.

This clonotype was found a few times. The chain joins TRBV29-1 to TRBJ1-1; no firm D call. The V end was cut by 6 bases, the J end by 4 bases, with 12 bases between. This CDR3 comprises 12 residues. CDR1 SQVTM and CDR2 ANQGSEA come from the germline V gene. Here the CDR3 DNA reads TGCAGCGTGGGCGGGGAGGGCACTGAAGCTTTCTTT. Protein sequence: CSVGGEGTEAFF.

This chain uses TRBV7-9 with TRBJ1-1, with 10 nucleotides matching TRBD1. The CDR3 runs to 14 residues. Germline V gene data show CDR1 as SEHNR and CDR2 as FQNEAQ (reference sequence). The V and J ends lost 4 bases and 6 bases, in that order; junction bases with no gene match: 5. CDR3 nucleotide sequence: TGTGCCAGCAGCTCCGGGACAGGGGACCCTGAAGCTTTCTTT. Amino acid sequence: CASSSGTGDPEAFF.

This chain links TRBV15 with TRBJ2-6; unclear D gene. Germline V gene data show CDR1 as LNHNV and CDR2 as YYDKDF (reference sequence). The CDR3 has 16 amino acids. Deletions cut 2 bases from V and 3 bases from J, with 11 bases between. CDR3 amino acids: CATSRPREVGANVLTF. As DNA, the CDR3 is TGTGCCACCAGCAGACCTAGGGAAGTTGGGGCCAACGTCCTGACTTTC. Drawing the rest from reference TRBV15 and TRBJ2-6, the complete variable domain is DAMVIQNPRYQVTQFGKPVTLSCSQTLNHNVMYWYQQKSSQAPKLLFHYYDKDFNNEADTPDNFQSRRPNTSFCFLDIRSPGLGDTAMYLCATSRPREVGANVLTFGAGSRLTVL.

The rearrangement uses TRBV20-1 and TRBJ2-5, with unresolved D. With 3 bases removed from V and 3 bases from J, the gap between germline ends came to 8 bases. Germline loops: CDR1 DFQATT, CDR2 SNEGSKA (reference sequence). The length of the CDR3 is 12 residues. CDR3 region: CSASLNKETQYF. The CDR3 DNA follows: TGCAGTGCTAGTTTGAACAAAGAGACCCAGTACTTC.

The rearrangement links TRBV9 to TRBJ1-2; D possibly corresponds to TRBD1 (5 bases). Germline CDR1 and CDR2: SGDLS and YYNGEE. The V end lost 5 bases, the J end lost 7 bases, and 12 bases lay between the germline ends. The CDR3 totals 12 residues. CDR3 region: CASSAGAGGYTF. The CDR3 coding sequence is TGTGCCAGCAGTGCCGGGGCTGGTGGCTACACCTTC.

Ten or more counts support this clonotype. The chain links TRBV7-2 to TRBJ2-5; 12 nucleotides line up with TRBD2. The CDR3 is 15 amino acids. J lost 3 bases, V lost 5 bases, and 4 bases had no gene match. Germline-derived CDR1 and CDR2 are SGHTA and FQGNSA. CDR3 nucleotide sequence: TGTGCCAGCAGCCCTAGACTAGCGGGAGAAGAGACCCAGTACTTC. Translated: CASSPRLAGEETQYF.

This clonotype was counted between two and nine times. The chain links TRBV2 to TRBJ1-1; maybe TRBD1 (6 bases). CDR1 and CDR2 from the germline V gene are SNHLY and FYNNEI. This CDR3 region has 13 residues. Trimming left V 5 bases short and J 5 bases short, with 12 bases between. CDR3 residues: CASSNQGRTEAFF. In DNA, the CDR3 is TGTGCCAGCAGTAACCAGGGGCGGACTGAAGCTTTCTTT.

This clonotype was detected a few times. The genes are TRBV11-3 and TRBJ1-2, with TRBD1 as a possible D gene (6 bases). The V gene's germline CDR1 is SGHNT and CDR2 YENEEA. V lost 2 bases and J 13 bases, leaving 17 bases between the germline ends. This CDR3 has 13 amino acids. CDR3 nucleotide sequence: TGTGCCAGCAGCTTACAGGGGAGCTATGGATGCACCTTC. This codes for CASSLQGSYGCTF.

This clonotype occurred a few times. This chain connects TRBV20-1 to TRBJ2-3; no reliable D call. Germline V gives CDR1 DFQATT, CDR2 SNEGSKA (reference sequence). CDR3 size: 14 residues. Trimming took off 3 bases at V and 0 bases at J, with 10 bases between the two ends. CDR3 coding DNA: TGCAGTGCTAGGCCCGCTACTAGCACAGATACGCAGTATTTT. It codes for CSARPATSTDTQYF.

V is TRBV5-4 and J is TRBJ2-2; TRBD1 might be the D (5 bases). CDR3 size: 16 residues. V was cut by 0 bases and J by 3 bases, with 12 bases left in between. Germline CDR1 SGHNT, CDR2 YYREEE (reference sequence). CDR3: CASSLAEGADTGELFF. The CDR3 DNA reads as TGTGCCAGCAGCTTGGCCGAAGGGGCCGACACCGGGGAGCTGTTTTTT. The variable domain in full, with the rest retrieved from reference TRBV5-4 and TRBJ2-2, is ETGVTQSPTHLIKTRGQQVTLRCSSQSGHNTVSWYQQALGQGPQFIFQYYREEENGRGNFPPRFSGLQFPNYSSELNVNALELDDSALYLCASSLAEGADTGELFFGEGSRLTVL.

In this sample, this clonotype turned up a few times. CDR3: CASSLIEDTQYF. The CDR3 DNA is TGTGCCAGCAGCTTAATTGAAGATACGCAGTATTTT. The chain employs TRBV7-6 and TRBJ2-3; D not certain. Trimming pared 2 bases from V and 5 bases from J, leaving 5 bases between. The CDR3 has 12 amino acids. Germline loops: CDR1 SGHVS, CDR2 FNYEAQ.

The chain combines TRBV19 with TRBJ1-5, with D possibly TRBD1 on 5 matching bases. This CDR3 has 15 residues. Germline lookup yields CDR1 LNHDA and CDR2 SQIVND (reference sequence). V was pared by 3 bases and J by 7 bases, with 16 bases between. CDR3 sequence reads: CASSIPRRAGQPQHF. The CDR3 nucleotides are TGTGCCAGTAGTATCCCCCGCAGGGCTGGGCAGCCCCAGCATTTT.

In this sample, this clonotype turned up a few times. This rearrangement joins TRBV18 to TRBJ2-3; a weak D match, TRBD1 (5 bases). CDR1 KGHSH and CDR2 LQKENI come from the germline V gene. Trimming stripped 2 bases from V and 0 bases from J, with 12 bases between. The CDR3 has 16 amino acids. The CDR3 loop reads CASSPLQQGSTDTQYF. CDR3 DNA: TGTGCCAGCTCACCATTGCAGCAGGGAAGCACAGATACGCAGTATTTT. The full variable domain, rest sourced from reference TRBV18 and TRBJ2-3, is NAGVMQNPRHLVRRRGQEARLRCSPMKGHSHVYWYRQLPEEGLKFMVYLQKENIIDESGMPKERFSAEFPKEGPSILRIQQVVRGDSAAYFCASSPLQQGSTDTQYFGPGTRLTVL.

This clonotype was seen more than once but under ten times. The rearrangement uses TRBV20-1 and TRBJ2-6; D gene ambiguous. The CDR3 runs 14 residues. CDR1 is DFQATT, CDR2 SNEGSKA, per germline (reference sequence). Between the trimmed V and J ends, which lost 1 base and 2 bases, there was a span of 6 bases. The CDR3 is CSARALAGANVLTF. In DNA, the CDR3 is TGCAGTGCTAGAGCCCTAGCTGGGGCCAACGTCCTGACTTTC.

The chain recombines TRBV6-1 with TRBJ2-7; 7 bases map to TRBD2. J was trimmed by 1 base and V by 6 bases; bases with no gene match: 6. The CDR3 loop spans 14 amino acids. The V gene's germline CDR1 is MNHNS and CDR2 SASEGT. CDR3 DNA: TGTGCCAGCAGCACCCGGCGGGGGTCCTACGAGCAGTACGTC. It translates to CASSTRRGSYEQYV.

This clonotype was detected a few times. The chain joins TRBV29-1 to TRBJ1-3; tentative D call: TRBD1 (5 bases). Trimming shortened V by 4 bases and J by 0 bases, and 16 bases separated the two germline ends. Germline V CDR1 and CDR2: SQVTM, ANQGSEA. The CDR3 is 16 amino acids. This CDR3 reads CSVAAAWTLSGNTIYF. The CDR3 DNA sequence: TGCAGCGTTGCCGCGGCCTGGACACTCTCTGGAAACACCATATATTTT.

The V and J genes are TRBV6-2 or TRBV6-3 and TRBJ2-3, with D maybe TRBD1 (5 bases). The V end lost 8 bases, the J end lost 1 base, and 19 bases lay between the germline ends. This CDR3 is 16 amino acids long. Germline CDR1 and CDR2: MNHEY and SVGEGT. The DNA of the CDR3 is TGTGCCAGCGGCGTAGGGGCCTCCTTCGGCACAGATACGCAGTATTTT. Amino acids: CASGVGASFGTDTQYF.

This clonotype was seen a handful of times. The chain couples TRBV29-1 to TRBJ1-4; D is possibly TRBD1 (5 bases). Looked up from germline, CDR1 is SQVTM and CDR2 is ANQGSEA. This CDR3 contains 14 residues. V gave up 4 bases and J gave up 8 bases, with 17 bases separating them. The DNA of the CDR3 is TGCAGCGTTGGGTCCGGGGGGGTTGAAGAAAAACTGTTTTTT. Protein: CSVGSGGVEEKLFF.

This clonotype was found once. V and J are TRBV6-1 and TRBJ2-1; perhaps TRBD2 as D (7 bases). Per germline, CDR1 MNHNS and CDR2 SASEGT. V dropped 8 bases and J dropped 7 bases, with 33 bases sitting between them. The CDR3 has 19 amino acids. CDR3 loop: CASCKPNLGGGNPNNEQFF. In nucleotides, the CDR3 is TGTGCCAGCTGCAAACCAAACCTGGGGGGGGGCAATCCCAATAATGAGCAGTTCTTC.

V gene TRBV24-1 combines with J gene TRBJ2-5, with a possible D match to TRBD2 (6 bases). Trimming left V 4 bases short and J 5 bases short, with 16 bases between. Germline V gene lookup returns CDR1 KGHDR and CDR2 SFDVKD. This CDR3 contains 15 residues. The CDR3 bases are TGTGCCACCAGTGACCCCGGGGGTGCTGGGGAGACCCAGTACTTC. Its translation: CATSDPGGAGETQYF.

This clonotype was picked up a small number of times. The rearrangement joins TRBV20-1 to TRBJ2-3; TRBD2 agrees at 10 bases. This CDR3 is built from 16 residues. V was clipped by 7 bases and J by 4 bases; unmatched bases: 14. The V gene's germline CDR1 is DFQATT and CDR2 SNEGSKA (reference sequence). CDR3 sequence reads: CSVPMVAGGRPDTQYF. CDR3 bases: TGCAGTGTTCCTATGGTAGCGGGAGGACGTCCAGATACGCAGTATTTT.

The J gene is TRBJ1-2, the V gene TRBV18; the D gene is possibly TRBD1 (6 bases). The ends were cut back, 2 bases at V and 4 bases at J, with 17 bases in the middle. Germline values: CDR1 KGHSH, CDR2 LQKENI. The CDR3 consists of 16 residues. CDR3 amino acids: CASSPGALGASYGYTF. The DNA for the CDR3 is TGTGCCAGCTCACCAGGAGCTTTGGGGGCAAGCTATGGCTACACCTTC.

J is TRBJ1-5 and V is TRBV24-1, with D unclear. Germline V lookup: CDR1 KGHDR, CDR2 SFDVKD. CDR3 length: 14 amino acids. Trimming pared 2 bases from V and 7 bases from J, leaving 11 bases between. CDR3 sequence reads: CATSDSVLGQPQHF. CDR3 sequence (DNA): TGTGCCACCAGTGATTCTGTCTTGGGGCAGCCCCAGCATTTT.

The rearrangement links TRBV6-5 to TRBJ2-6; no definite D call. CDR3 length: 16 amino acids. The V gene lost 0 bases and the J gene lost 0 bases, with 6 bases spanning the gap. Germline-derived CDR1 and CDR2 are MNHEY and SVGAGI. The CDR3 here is CASSYSGNSGANVLTF. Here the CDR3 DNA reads TGTGCCAGCAGTTACTCGGGCAACTCTGGGGCCAACGTCCTGACTTTC.

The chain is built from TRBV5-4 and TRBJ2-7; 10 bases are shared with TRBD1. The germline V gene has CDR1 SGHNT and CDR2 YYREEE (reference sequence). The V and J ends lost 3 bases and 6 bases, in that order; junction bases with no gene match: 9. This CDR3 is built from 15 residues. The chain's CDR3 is CASSSKSDRGFEQYV. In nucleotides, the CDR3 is TGTGCCAGCAGCTCAAAATCGGACAGGGGGTTCGAGCAGTACGTC.

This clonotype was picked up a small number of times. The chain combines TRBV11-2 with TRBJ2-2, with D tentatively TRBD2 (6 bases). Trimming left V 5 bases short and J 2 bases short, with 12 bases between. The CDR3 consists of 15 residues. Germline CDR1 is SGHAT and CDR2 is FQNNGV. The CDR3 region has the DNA TGTGCCAGCAGCCCAATAGCGGCTAACACCGGGGAGCTGTTTTTT. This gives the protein CASSPIAANTGELFF.

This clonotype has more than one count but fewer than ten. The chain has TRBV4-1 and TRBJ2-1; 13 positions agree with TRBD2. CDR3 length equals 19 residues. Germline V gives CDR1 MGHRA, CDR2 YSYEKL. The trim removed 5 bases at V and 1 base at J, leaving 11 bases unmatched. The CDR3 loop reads CASSASGLAGWGSYNEQFF. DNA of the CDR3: TGCGCCAGCAGCGCCTCGGGACTAGCGGGGTGGGGTTCCTACAATGAGCAGTTCTTC.

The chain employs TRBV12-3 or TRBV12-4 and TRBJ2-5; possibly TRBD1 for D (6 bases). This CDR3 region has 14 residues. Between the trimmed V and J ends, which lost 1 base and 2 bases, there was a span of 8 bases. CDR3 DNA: TGTGCCAGCAGTTTAGGGACAGAGCAAGAGACCCAGTACTTC. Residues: CASSLGTEQETQYF.

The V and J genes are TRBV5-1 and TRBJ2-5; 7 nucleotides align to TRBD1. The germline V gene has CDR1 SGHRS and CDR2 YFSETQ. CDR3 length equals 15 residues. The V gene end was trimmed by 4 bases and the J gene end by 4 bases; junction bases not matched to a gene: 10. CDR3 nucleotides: TGCGCCAGCAGCGGGGCCAGGGGGTTTACAGAGACCCAGTACTTC. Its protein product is CASSGARGFTETQYF.